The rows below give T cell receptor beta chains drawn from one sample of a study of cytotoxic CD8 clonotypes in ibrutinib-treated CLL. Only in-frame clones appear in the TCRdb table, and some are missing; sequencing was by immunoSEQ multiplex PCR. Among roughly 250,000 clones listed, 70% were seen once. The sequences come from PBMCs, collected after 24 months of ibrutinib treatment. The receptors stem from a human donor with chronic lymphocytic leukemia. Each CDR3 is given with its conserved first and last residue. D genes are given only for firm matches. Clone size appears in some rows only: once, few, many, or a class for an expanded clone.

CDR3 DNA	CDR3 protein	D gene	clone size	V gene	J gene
TGTGCCAGCAGTTTATTTGCTAGCGGGAGATCCGCATGGCTCGGTGAGCAGTTCTTC	CASSLFASGRSAWLGEQFF	TRBD2	NA	TRBV28	TRBJ2-1
TGTGCCAGCAGCTCGGGACAGGCTGCCTACGAGCAGTACTTC	CASSSGQAAYEQYF	TRBD1	NA	TRBV7-2	TRBJ2-7
TGCAGCGTTGAAAGGACAGGGCGGGAGACCCAGTACTTC	CSVERTGRETQYF	TRBD1	NA	TRBV29-1	TRBJ2-5
TGCAGCGCAGGTCCGGGACTCTCGTTGGCTAACTATGGCTACACCTTC	CSAGPGLSLANYGYTF	NA	NA	TRBV29-1	TRBJ1-2
TGTGCCTGGAGTGGGGGACTGGTAACTACTGAAGCTTTCTTT	CAWSGGLVTTEAFF	NA	once	TRBV30	TRBJ1-1
TGTGCCAGCAGTTACCCGACCTCTGGGGCCAACGTCCTGACTTTC	CASSYPTSGANVLTF	NA	few	TRBV6-5	TRBJ2-6
TGTGCCAGCACAGCAGGACGGACAGGGGGCACTGAAGCTTTCTTT	CASTAGRTGGTEAFF	TRBD1	NA	TRBV25-1	TRBJ1-1
TGTGCCAGCAGCGTAGCTACACCCACAGGGAGTGGCTACACCTTC	CASSVATPTGSGYTF	NA	few	TRBV9	TRBJ1-2
TGTGCCAGCAGTTTATGGGCCTCTAGCGGGAGCGGCGGCGAGCAGTACTTC	CASSLWASSGSGGEQYF	TRBD2	once	TRBV28	TRBJ2-7
TGTGCCAGCAGCCCTGGGGATCAGCCCCAGCATTTT	CASSPGDQPQHF	NA	NA	TRBV7-9	TRBJ1-5